This TCR beta chain stems from a study of Graves' ophthalmopathy and Graves' hyperthyroidism. From RNA, the CDR3 regions of TCR beta chains were amplified and sequenced. First-round RT-PCR relied on HTBI primers, and a second-round multiplex PCR came next. TCRdb reprocessed the multiplex PCR reads via MiXCR and lists one record per CDR3 protein. The table includes more than 1,000,000 distinct CDR3 sequences, less than 45% detected once. New diagnoses, under 2 months' duration, and ages 18 to 65 characterized the hyperthyroidism patients. The CDR3 has 14 amino acids. The germline V gene has CDR1 SGHNT and CDR2 YYREEE (reference sequence). The V gene lost 1 base and the J gene lost 6 bases, with 10 bases spanning the gap.

Specimen: peripheral blood or thyroid tissue (not recorded which). This chain uses TRBV5-4 with TRBJ2-2, with D tentatively TRBD1 (5 bases). The source is an adult man with Graves' hyperthyroidism. CDR3 DNA: TGTGCCAGCAGCTTGAACCTAGGGGCCGGGGAGCTGTTTTTT. This translates into CASSLNLGAGELFF.